This record covers a single T cell receptor (beta chain). What it binds is unknown. This sample was taken from a study of T cell repertoires in cytomegalovirus infection. TCRdb passed the reads through MiXCR, listing each CDR3 protein once. The data contain fewer than 30,000 distinct CDR3 sequences, 22% of them singletons. This specimen was CD8+ T cells from cultured PBMCs, taken from culture after CMV antigen stimulation. This TCR came from a human donor in good health (CMV status not recorded). Some clones in this sample may be carry-over from other donors' samples.

The CDR3 region has the DNA TGTGCCAGTAGCGGGACAGCCACCGGGGAGCTGTTTTTT. Protein sequence: CASSGTATGELFF. The chain is built from TRBV19 and TRBJ2-2, with 7 bases identical to TRBD1. The CDR3 has 13 amino acids. Germline V lookup: CDR1 LNHDA, CDR2 SQIVND (reference sequence). Trimming at V came to 6 bases and at J to 4 bases, leaving 2 bases not matched to a gene.